One sample yielded the 4 T cell receptor beta chains listed below, sequenced in a study of shared clonotypes between healthy human individuals. The method was immunoSEQ multiplex PCR; TCRdb's version includes in-frame clones alone and lacks a portion of them. The sample consists of around 2.5 million clones, approximately 93% of them appearing once. The sequenced sample consisted of naive CD4+ T cells from PBMCs. The subset was: CD45RA+ positively selected. The receptors shown here come from a man younger than 35 in good health. Some clones in this sample may be carry-over from other donors' samples.

This clone was counted once. The chain carries TRBV4-1 and TRBJ1-1; D might be TRBD1 (6 bases). Germline V gives CDR1 MGHRA, CDR2 YSYEKL. The CDR3 has 15 residues. The V end was cut by 5 bases, the J end by 5 bases, with 18 bases between. This chain's CDR3 is CASSNRDIDATEAFF. The CDR3 bases are TGCGCCAGCAGCAACCGGGACATCGACGCGACTGAAGCTTTCTTT.

A remark on this clone: This specimen includes other DNA sequences encoding the same CDR3. The chain links TRBV9 to TRBJ2-2; D gene uncertain. Germline CDR1 reads SGDLS; CDR2 reads YYNGEE. The V gene lost 2 bases and the J gene lost 4 bases, with 6 bases spanning the gap. This CDR3 has 13 amino acids. The CDR3 DNA is TGTGCCAGCAGCGTTGACATCACCGGGGAGCTGTTTTTT. Its protein product is CASSVDITGELFF.

V and J are TRBV10-2 and TRBJ1-4, with a tentative D call TRBD1 (6 bases). The V gene's germline CDR1 is WSHSY and CDR2 SAAADI. The CDR3 has 13 residues. V shed 6 bases and J shed 5 bases, with 10 bases lying between them. Here the CDR3 reads CASRGQINEKLFF. The CDR3, as DNA: TGCGCCAGCAGGGGACAAATAAATGAAAAACTGTTTTTT.

The chain is built from TRBV6-5 and TRBJ1-1; no definite D call. V lost 11 bases to trimming and J lost 7 bases, with 17 bases between them. This CDR3 contains 12 residues. CDR1 and CDR2 (germline): MNHEY, SVGAGI. The CDR3 protein is CAVGPGRLEAFF. CDR3 nucleotides: TGTGCCGTAGGACCTGGTAGGCTTGAAGCTTTCTTT.